The 29 T cell receptor beta chains below all came from one sample that was sequenced in a study of blood T cell repertoires in COVID-19. Only in-frame clones appear in the TCRdb table, and some are missing; sequencing was by immunoSEQ multiplex PCR. The data show roughly 230,000 clones, roughly 83% seen once. The sequenced material came from peripheral blood. Receptors were obtained from a woman aged 50 to 60 with acute or convalescent COVID-19.

The rearrangement joins TRBV18 to TRBJ1-6, with 7 bases identical to TRBD1. Germline CDR1 and CDR2: KGHSH and LQKENI. V was pared by 5 bases and J by 7 bases, with 8 bases of the junction left unmatched. This CDR3 is 15 amino acids long. CDR3 coding DNA: TGTGCCAGCTCAACGAGACAGGGAGGCAATTCACCCCTCCACTTT. Protein: CASSTRQGGNSPLHF.

The chain uses TRBV28 and TRBJ1-1; D not resolved. Germline V gene data show CDR1 as MDHEN and CDR2 as SYDVKM. The CDR3 contains 15 residues. The V gene lost 6 bases and the J gene lost 4 bases, with 18 bases spanning the gap. CDR3 loop: CASRSPQVGGTEAFF. In DNA form, the CDR3 reads TGTGCCAGCAGAAGCCCGCAGGTGGGAGGCACTGAAGCTTTCTTT.

This clone was counted a few times. The chain combines TRBV5-1 with TRBJ1-4; 8 nucleotides line up with TRBD1. CDR3 length: 15 residues. Germline-derived CDR1 and CDR2 are SGHRS and YFSETQ. Losses at the gene ends were 3 bases for V and 0 bases for J; bases not matched to a gene: 1. In DNA, the CDR3 is TGCGCCAGCAGCTCACAGGGGGCAACTAATGAAAAACTGTTTTTT. It specifies CASSSQGATNEKLFF.

This chain joins TRBV6-2 or TRBV6-3 and TRBJ2-1; 8 bases are a match to TRBD2. Germline V gene data show CDR1 as MNHEY and CDR2 as SVGEGT. The junction had 4 bases not matched to a gene; V was cut back by 4 bases and J by 5 bases. The CDR3 covers 14 residues. The CDR3 is CASSSSGPNNEQFF. The DNA of the CDR3 is TGTGCCAGCAGTTCTAGCGGGCCGAACAATGAGCAGTTCTTC.

The rearrangement uses TRBV5-1 and TRBJ2-7; 8 bases fit TRBD2. Germline lookup yields CDR1 SGHRS and CDR2 YFSETQ. The CDR3 has 20 amino acids. The trim removed 4 bases at V and 3 bases at J, leaving 24 bases unmatched. The CDR3 protein is CASSQGLGSGTLLSFYEQYF. DNA for the CDR3: TGCGCCAGCAGCCAAGGACTAGGTAGCGGGACGCTCCTATCCTTCTACGAGCAGTACTTC.

This chain links TRBV11-2 with TRBJ2-7, with 11 bases lining up with TRBD1. The germline V gene has CDR1 SGHAT and CDR2 FQNNGV. The J segment lost 6 bases and the V segment lost 7 bases, leaving 8 bases of the junction unmatched. This CDR3 region has 14 residues. CDR3 sequence (DNA): TGTGCCAGCACCGTTCTGGGACAGGGGGTCGAGCAGTACTTC. Its protein is CASTVLGQGVEQYF.

V is TRBV28 and J is TRBJ2-5; D is unclear. Germline values: CDR1 MDHEN, CDR2 SYDVKM. This CDR3 spans 11 amino acids. V was shortened by 8 bases and J by 5 bases, with 9 bases between the two germline ends. The CDR3 DNA is TGTGCCAGCCGACTTTGGGAGACCCAGTACTTC. This codes for CASRLWETQYF. The full variable domain, rest sourced from reference TRBV28 and TRBJ2-5, is DVKVTQSSRYLVKRTGEKVFLECVQDMDHENMFWYRQDPGLGLRLIYFSYDVKMKEKGDIPEGYSVSREKKERFSLILESASTNQTSMYLCASRLWETQYFGPGTRLLVL.

This clone was observed a handful of times. The chain has TRBV30 and TRBJ1-2; TRBD1 might be the D (5 bases). CDR1 GTSNPN and CDR2 SVGIG come from the germline V gene (reference sequence). Trimming removed 3 bases at V and 3 bases at J, with 11 bases between. CDR3 length equals 13 residues. The chain's CDR3 is CAWRTDLHYGYTF. In nucleotides, the CDR3 is TGTGCCTGGAGGACAGATCTTCACTATGGCTACACCTTC.

About this clone itself: The junction shows a germline mismatch at one end, possibly a read error. This chain uses TRBV7-7 with TRBJ2-5; perhaps TRBD1 as D (6 bases). This CDR3 region has 15 residues. Per germline, CDR1 SSHAT and CDR2 FNYEAQ (reference sequence). CDR3 DNA: TGTGCTAGCAGCTTAGTGGGACACGGGGCGGAGACCCAGTACTTC. It translates to CASSLVGHGAETQYF.

This chain joins TRBV4-3 and TRBJ1-6; 10 nucleotides align to TRBD1. V dropped 1 base and J dropped 8; count of bases not matched to a gene: 5. The CDR3 runs 16 residues. CDR1 and CDR2 (germline): LGHNA, YSLEER. The CDR3 reads CASSQGLTGGDSPLHF. DNA of the CDR3: TGCGCCAGCAGCCAAGGCCTGACAGGGGGCGATTCACCCCTCCACTTT.

The chain combines TRBV6-6 with TRBJ1-1; the D is unclear. Germline assignment: CDR1 MNHNY and CDR2 SVGAGI (reference sequence). The CDR3 is made up of 12 amino acids. V lost 5 bases, J lost 7 bases, and 11 bases lay in between. CDR3 coding DNA: TGTGCCAGCAGTAATCCAGTCAATGAAGCTTTCTTT. It encodes CASSNPVNEAFF.

The chain employs TRBV6-2 or TRBV6-3 and TRBJ2-5; the match to TRBD2 covers 9 bases. From germline, CDR1 is MNHEY and CDR2 SVGEGT. This CDR3 spans 20 amino acids. The V segment lost 4 bases and the J segment 1 base; nucleotides outside the gene matches: 19. The CDR3 here is CASSFLPPSGAQLIQETQYF. The CDR3, as DNA: TGTGCCAGCAGTTTCCTTCCGCCTAGCGGGGCCCAATTGATCCAAGAGACCCAGTACTTC.

Note on this clone: The sample has other DNA sequences that encode this CDR3 too. The V and J genes are TRBV28 and TRBJ2-5; D is possibly TRBD2 (6 bases). CDR3 size: 13 residues. Trimming cost V 2 bases and J 4 bases, with 8 bases left between them. The germline V gene has CDR1 MDHEN and CDR2 SYDVKM. The DNA of the CDR3 is TGTGCCAGCAGTTTAGGAGGGAGAGAGACCCAGTACTTC. Translated, it gives CASSLGGRETQYF.

The rearrangement links TRBV5-1 to TRBJ2-2; D may be TRBD1 (6 bases). The CDR3 extends over 15 amino acids. The germline CDR1 and CDR2 sequences are SGHRS and YFSETQ. The V end was cut by 0 bases, the J end by 2 bases, with 8 bases between. The DNA of the CDR3 is TGCGCCAGCAGCTTGGGGGGGACAAACACCGGGGAGCTGTTTTTT. It translates to CASSLGGTNTGELFF.

The chain combines TRBV27 with TRBJ2-7, with D tentatively TRBD1 (6 bases). Germline V gives CDR1 MNHEY, CDR2 SMNVEV (reference sequence). V lost 6 bases to trimming and J lost 0 bases, with 18 bases between them. The CDR3 sequence is 16 residues long. The CDR3 DNA follows: TGTGCCAGCAGCTCCATATGGGGGCCCAACTCCTACGAGCAGTACTTC. It encodes CASSSIWGPNSYEQYF.

The genes are TRBV18 and TRBJ2-7; 10 positions agree with TRBD2. CDR1 is KGHSH, CDR2 LQKENI, per germline. V shed 6 bases and J 2 bases; nucleotides not matched to a gene: 4. The CDR3 totals 14 residues. CDR3 loop: CASSTSGSTYEQYF. In DNA form, the CDR3 reads TGTGCCAGCTCGACTAGCGGGTCAACCTACGAGCAGTACTTC.

The J gene is TRBJ1-2, the V gene TRBV28; 8 nucleotides align to TRBD1. In germline, CDR1 is MDHEN, CDR2 SYDVKM. The trim removed 3 bases at V and 2 bases at J, leaving 5 bases unmatched. The length of the CDR3 is 15 residues. DNA of the CDR3: TGTGCCAGCAGTTTTCCTGGGACAGGCAACTATGGCTACACCTTC. It yields the protein CASSFPGTGNYGYTF.

The rearrangement links TRBV9 to TRBJ2-5, with D possibly matching TRBD2 (6 bases). V dropped 0 bases and J dropped 5 bases, with 14 bases sitting between them. This CDR3 has 15 residues. Germline V CDR1 and CDR2: SGDLS, YYNGEE. The CDR3 DNA is TGTGCCAGCAGCGTAGTGGCTTCTAGCGTGGAGACCCAGTACTTC. Protein product: CASSVVASSVETQYF.

This chain links TRBV4-1 with TRBJ1-1, with 7 bases aligning to TRBD1. Trimming cost V 1 base and J 9 bases; bases outside gene matches: 5. The germline V gene has CDR1 MGHRA and CDR2 YSYEKL. The CDR3 has 13 residues. CDR3 loop: CASSQGQGAQAFF. CDR3 DNA: TGCGCCAGCAGCCAAGGACAGGGTGCCCAAGCTTTCTTT.

The chain links TRBV7-2 to TRBJ2-7, with 9 bases fitting TRBD1. Germline V lookup: CDR1 SGHTA, CDR2 FQGNSA. This CDR3 spans 15 amino acids. The J segment lost 2 bases and the V segment lost 4 bases, leaving 6 bases of the junction unmatched. The CDR3 here is CASSWLWDRAYEQYF. The CDR3 nucleotides read TGTGCCAGCAGCTGGCTTTGGGACAGGGCCTACGAGCAGTACTTC.

The chain combines TRBV5-4 with TRBJ1-4; D unresolved. V was trimmed by 4 bases and J by 7 bases, leaving 17 bases between them. CDR1 SGHNT and CDR2 YYREEE come from the germline V gene (reference sequence). This CDR3 contains 15 residues. In DNA form, the CDR3 reads TGTGCCAGCAGCCCCGGGGTCTCAATAGGTGAAAAACTGTTTTTT. Protein: CASSPGVSIGEKLFF.

This clone was detected only once. One end of the junction fails to match germline, which may point to a read error. The rearrangement links TRBV30 to TRBJ1-3; D call uncertain. Germline CDR1 GTSNPN, CDR2 SVGIG (reference sequence). CDR3 size: 13 residues. The CDR3 spells CAWSIGSGDTIYF. The CDR3 DNA is TGTGCCTGGAGTATCGGCAGTGGAGACACCATATATTTT.

This clone came up once. The gene calls are TRBV19 and TRBJ1-2; possible D gene TRBD1, 6 bases. CDR1 is LNHDA and CDR2 is SQIVND in the germline V gene (reference sequence). V was trimmed by 10 bases and J by 7 bases, leaving 16 bases between them. This CDR3 has 12 amino acids. In DNA form, the CDR3 reads TGTGCCACCACGGGGGGCCCAAGTGGCTACACCTTC. Translating it yields CATTGGPSGYTF.

The chain uses TRBV24-1 and TRBJ2-3; 11 nucleotides match TRBD2. The J segment lost 5 bases and the V segment lost 3 bases, leaving 15 bases of the junction unmatched. CDR1 and CDR2 from the germline V gene are KGHDR and SFDVKD. This CDR3 region has 19 residues. The CDR3 protein is CATSDNGGRLAGPRDTQYF. The CDR3 DNA follows: TGTGCCACCAGTGATAACGGGGGGAGACTAGCGGGACCCCGAGATACGCAGTATTTT.

The gene calls are TRBV11-3 and TRBJ2-1; the match to TRBD2 covers 8 bases. V was clipped by 1 base and J by 3 bases; unmatched bases: 2. Per the germline V gene, CDR1 is SGHNT and CDR2 is YENEEA. This CDR3 has 15 amino acids. The CDR3 here is CASSLGLAGYNEQFF. CDR3 sequence (DNA): TGTGCCAGCAGCTTAGGCCTAGCGGGCTACAATGAGCAGTTCTTC.

The chain couples TRBV27 to TRBJ2-7, with TRBD1 as a possible D gene (5 bases). V dropped 8 bases and J dropped 3 bases, with 11 bases sitting between them. Per germline, CDR1 MNHEY and CDR2 SMNVEV (reference sequence). The CDR3 totals 12 residues. The CDR3 DNA follows: TGTGCCAGCCGACGACAGAACTACGAGCAGTACTTC. It translates to CASRRQNYEQYF.

The chain joins TRBV5-1 to TRBJ2-1; D is uncertain. The CDR3 spans 14 residues. Germline V CDR1 and CDR2: SGHRS, YFSETQ. V was trimmed by 5 bases and J by 3 bases, leaving 12 bases between them. The CDR3 protein is CASSITQIYNEQFF. The CDR3 bases are TGCGCCAGCAGTATCACCCAGATCTACAATGAGCAGTTCTTC.

The gene calls are TRBV6-4 and TRBJ1-6; no reliable D call. CDR1 is MRHNA and CDR2 is SNTAGT in the germline V gene. The CDR3 extends over 14 amino acids. The ends were cut back, 5 bases at V and 0 bases at J, with 5 bases in the middle. The CDR3 protein is CASSLDSYNSPLHF. Written as DNA, the CDR3 is TGTGCCAGCAGTTTAGACTCCTATAATTCACCCCTCCACTTT.

This chain uses TRBV14 with TRBJ2-5, with 11 bases lining up with TRBD1. The CDR3 has 15 amino acids. The V segment lost 2 bases and the J segment 7 bases; nucleotides outside the gene matches: 6. Germline V gene lookup returns CDR1 SGHDN and CDR2 FVKESK. The CDR3: CASSQNLGTGGTQYF. The CDR3 nucleotides are TGTGCCAGCAGCCAAAACCTCGGGACAGGGGGGACCCAGTACTTC.